This passage covers 29 T cell receptor beta chains from one sample sequenced in a study of OX40 agonist ivuxolimab in advanced cancers. Sequencing was performed with immunoSEQ multiplex PCR; in TCRdb, only in-frame clones are kept and a portion is missing. The sample includes tens of thousands of clones, more than 75% of them seen just once. Sequenced here: CD4+ or CD8+ T cells sorted from blood, sampled in a trial of the OX40 agonist ivuxolimab. The receptors were sampled from an adult with an advanced solid tumor such as melanoma, head and neck, liver or kidney cancer.

This chain links TRBV5-5 with TRBJ1-4, with D possibly being TRBD1 (5 bases). This CDR3 spans 15 amino acids. V lost 0 bases, J lost 10 bases, and 16 bases lay in between. CDR1 SGHKS and CDR2 YYEKEE come from the germline V gene (reference sequence). CDR3 in amino acids: CASSLDPGDRGKLFF. CDR3 DNA sequence: TGTGCCAGCAGCTTGGACCCCGGGGACCGTGGAAAACTGTTTTTT. Filled out from reference TRBV5-5 and TRBJ1-4, the complete variable domain reads DAGVTQSPTHLIKTRGQQVTLRCSPISGHKSVSWYQQVLGQGPQFIFQYYEKEERGRGNFPDRFSARQFPNYSSELNVNALLLGDSALYLCASSLDPGDRGKLFFGSGTQLSVL.

The chain recombines TRBV5-6 with TRBJ2-6; 7 bases match TRBD2. The CDR3 loop spans 17 amino acids. J gave up 1 base and V 5 bases, and 9 bases lay outside the gene matches. Germline CDR1 and CDR2: SGHDT and YYEEEE. CDR3 bases: TGTGCCAGCAGAGGAGCGGGGACGGGGTCTGGGGCCAACGTCCTGACTTTC. Its translation is CASRGAGTGSGANVLTF.

The chain carries TRBV29-1 and TRBJ2-3, with 10 bases aligning to TRBD2. The junction had 2 bases not matched to a gene; V was cut back by 7 bases and J by 1 base. Germline-derived CDR1 and CDR2 are SQVTM and ANQGSEA. The CDR3 totals 13 residues. The CDR3 sequence: CSAGTSGTDTQYF. Here the CDR3 DNA reads TGCAGCGCCGGGACTAGCGGCACAGATACGCAGTATTTT.

This chain joins TRBV7-9 and TRBJ1-6; D is ambiguous. The germline V gene has CDR1 SEHNR and CDR2 FQNEAQ (reference sequence). The CDR3 consists of 12 residues. V shed 7 bases and J shed 6 bases, with 7 bases lying between them. The CDR3 sequence is CASTRSNSPLHF. Here the CDR3 DNA reads TGTGCCAGCACCCGTAGTAATTCACCCCTCCACTTT.

J is TRBJ1-3 and V is TRBV11-3; D call uncertain. CDR3 length: 17 amino acids. Trimming removed 0 bases at V and 1 base at J, with 13 bases between. Germline V gene data show CDR1 as SGHNT and CDR2 as YENEEA. CDR3 in DNA: TGTGCCAGCAGCTTAGATGGCAGGACTTCATCTGGAAACACCATATATTTT. This translates into CASSLDGRTSSGNTIYF.

The J gene is TRBJ1-6, the V gene TRBV25-1, with D unresolved. The CDR3 length is 16 residues. The ends were cut back, 6 bases at V and 1 base at J, with 13 bases in the middle. Germline values: CDR1 MGHDK, CDR2 SYGVNS. The CDR3 protein is CASSLTVGSYNSPLHF. CDR3 in DNA: TGTGCCAGCAGCCTTACAGTGGGATCCTATAATTCACCCCTCCACTTT.

The V and J genes are TRBV29-1 and TRBJ2-5; D unclear. The CDR3 length is 13 residues. Germline lookup yields CDR1 SQVTM and CDR2 ANQGSEA. V dropped 4 bases and J dropped 5 bases, with 14 bases sitting between them. The CDR3 DNA follows: TGCAGCGTTGCCTCCCGGCGGCAGGAGACCCAGTACTTC. As protein: CSVASRRQETQYF. The whole variable domain, remainder taken from reference TRBV29-1 and TRBJ2-5, is SAVISQKPSRDICQRGTSLTIQCQVDSQVTMMFWYRQQPGQSLTLIATANQGSEATYESGFVIDKFPISRPNLTFSTLTVSNMSPEDSSIYLCSVASRRQETQYFGPGTRLLVL.

This clone occurred once. This sequence joins TRBV5-4 and TRBJ1-1, with TRBD1 identical over 9 bases. The CDR3 covers 14 residues. V trimming: 4 bases; J trimming: 4 bases; junction bases outside the gene matches: 5. The V gene's germline CDR1 is SGHNT and CDR2 YYREEE (reference sequence). In nucleotides, the CDR3 is TGTGCCAGCAGCCTCGACAGGGGGTTCACTGAAGCTTTCTTT. Its translation: CASSLDRGFTEAFF.

V is TRBV18 and J is TRBJ1-4; D unclear. Germline lookup yields CDR1 KGHSH and CDR2 LQKENI. V lost 0 bases to trimming and J lost 7 bases, with 12 bases between them. The CDR3 is 15 residues long. CDR3 in amino acids: CASSPPSIRSEKLFF. CDR3 DNA: TGTGCCAGCTCACCACCGTCAATTCGTAGTGAAAAACTGTTTTTT.

On this clone: One end of the junction is discordant with germline, which a read error may explain. The chain carries TRBV7-7 and TRBJ1-6, with D perhaps TRBD1 (5 bases). Germline values: CDR1 SSHAT, CDR2 FNYEAQ (reference sequence). The CDR3 length is 15 residues. The CDR3 region is CASSLGPGGDSPLHF. The CDR3, as DNA: TGTGCTAGCAGCTTGGGACCAGGCGGCGATTCACCCCTCCACTTT.

The chain couples TRBV4-1 to TRBJ1-2, with TRBD1 matching over 12 bases. Germline V gene lookup returns CDR1 MGHRA and CDR2 YSYEKL. J gave up 4 bases and V 1 base, and 10 bases lay outside the gene matches. CDR3 size: 18 residues. The CDR3 nucleotides read TGCGCCAGCAGCCAAGTCCATGGGACAGGGGGCAGAATCTATGGCTACACCTTC. Residues: CASSQVHGTGGRIYGYTF.

V is TRBV18 and J is TRBJ2-3; perhaps TRBD2 as D (6 bases). V was trimmed by 6 bases and J by 4 bases, leaving 11 bases between them. The CDR3 is 13 residues long. Germline V CDR1 and CDR2: KGHSH, LQKENI. CDR3: CASSRLDADTQYF. The CDR3, as DNA: TGTGCCAGCTCGCGACTAGATGCAGATACGCAGTATTTT. Full variable domain (remainder filled in from reference TRBV18 and TRBJ2-3): NAGVMQNPRHLVRRRGQEARLRCSPMKGHSHVYWYRQLPEEGLKFMVYLQKENIIDESGMPKERFSAEFPKEGPSILRIQQVVRGDSAAYFCASSRLDADTQYFGPGTRLTVL.

The chain carries TRBV7-2 and TRBJ2-3, with D uncertain. This CDR3 is 12 amino acids long. Per germline, CDR1 SGHTA and CDR2 FQGNSA. Trimming cost V 2 bases and J 0 bases, with 0 bases left between them. The CDR3 is CASSLSTDTQYF. The CDR3 nucleotides read TGTGCCAGCAGCTTAAGCACAGATACGCAGTATTTT.

This chain joins TRBV19 and TRBJ2-7, with 11 positions matching TRBD2. The germline V gene encodes CDR1 LNHDA and CDR2 SQIVND (reference sequence). J gave up 5 bases and V 6 bases, and 9 bases lay outside the gene matches. The CDR3 is 15 residues long. The CDR3 reads CASSLEGLAGHEQYF. The CDR3 DNA is TGTGCCAGTAGCCTAGAAGGACTAGCGGGCCACGAGCAGTACTTC.

The chain recombines TRBV27 with TRBJ2-1; 10 bases are shared with TRBD2. This CDR3 comprises 16 residues. Trimming cost V 8 bases and J 2 bases; bases outside gene matches: 9. Germline CDR1 is MNHEY and CDR2 is SMNVEV (reference sequence). The CDR3 region is CASGTSALLTYNEQFF. The DNA of the CDR3 is TGTGCCAGCGGGACTAGCGCCCTCCTCACCTACAATGAGCAGTTCTTC.

The chain links TRBV5-8 to TRBJ1-5, with D hard to call. This CDR3 comprises 15 residues. V was pared by 4 bases and J by 0 bases, with 11 bases between. Germline assignment: CDR1 SGHTS and CDR2 YDEGEE. The CDR3, as DNA: TGTGCCAGCAGCCGGTTCCAGGTTAGCAATCAGCCCCAGCATTTT. Translating it yields CASSRFQVSNQPQHF.

The chain links TRBV10-3 to TRBJ2-1; the D call may be TRBD1 or TRBD2 (5 bases each). Germline V lookup: CDR1 ENHRY, CDR2 SYGVKD. The CDR3 has 16 residues. The V end lost 3 bases, the J end lost 7 bases, and 19 bases lay between the germline ends. The CDR3 here is CAISDRFGRGGNEQFF. As DNA, the CDR3 is TGTGCCATCAGTGATAGGTTCGGAAGGGGCGGGAATGAGCAGTTCTTC.

This chain connects TRBV7-8 to TRBJ1-2, with no clear D. CDR3 length: 14 amino acids. Germline CDR1 is SGHVS and CDR2 is FQNEAQ. With 7 bases removed from V and 3 bases from J, the gap between germline ends came to 15 bases. CDR3 sequence: CASTFGPPDYGYTF. Written as DNA, the CDR3 is TGTGCCAGCACCTTCGGGCCCCCGGACTATGGCTACACCTTC.

This rearrangement joins TRBV4-2 to TRBJ1-6; 9 positions agree with TRBD1. Losses at the gene ends were 1 base for V and 9 bases for J; bases not matched to a gene: 4. This CDR3 region has 15 residues. Germline loops: CDR1 LGHNA, CDR2 YNFKEQ. The CDR3 DNA reads as TGTGCCAGCAGCCAAGGAGGGACAGGGAGTTCACCCCTCCACTTT. Its protein product is CASSQGGTGSSPLHF.

The chain uses TRBV25-1 and TRBJ1-2; a weak D match, TRBD1 (6 bases). The CDR3 sequence is 15 residues long. CDR1 is MGHDK and CDR2 is SYGVNS in the germline V gene. Trimming pared 2 bases from V and 4 bases from J, leaving 14 bases between. CDR3 sequence (DNA): TGTGCCAGCAGTGAAGACCGACAGGACTTCTATGGCTACACCTTC. Translating it yields CASSEDRQDFYGYTF.

The chain is built from TRBV11-1 and TRBJ2-7; D is possibly TRBD1 or TRBD2 (6 bases each). Germline CDR1 SGHAT, CDR2 FQDESV (reference sequence). The CDR3 spans 16 residues. V lost 2 bases and J lost 0, with 14 bases in between. DNA for the CDR3: TGTGCCAGCAGCTTAATTGTGGGGGGCCCCTCCTACGAGCAGTACTTC. This encodes CASSLIVGGPSYEQYF.

The CDR3 here is CATSREGAGDETQYF. DNA for the CDR3: TGTGCCACCAGCAGAGAGGGGGCGGGAGATGAGACCCAGTACTTC. The genes are TRBV15 and TRBJ2-5; maybe TRBD2 (7 bases). With 0 bases removed from V and 5 bases from J, the gap between germline ends came to 13 bases. The CDR3 loop spans 15 amino acids. Germline V gene data show CDR1 as LNHNV and CDR2 as YYDKDF (reference sequence).

The rearrangement joins TRBV6-1 to TRBJ2-2; 10 bases match TRBD1. Germline CDR1 is MNHNS and CDR2 is SASEGT. With V trimmed by 4 bases and J by 5 bases, 7 bases remained unmatched. The CDR3 sequence is 16 residues long. The CDR3 loop reads CASSVNRDRGTGELFF. CDR3 DNA: TGTGCCAGCAGTGTCAACCGGGACAGGGGAACCGGGGAGCTGTTTTTT.

With respect to this clone: The identical CDR3 is also encoded by other nucleotide sequences in the sample. V is TRBV7-2 and J is TRBJ1-1, with TRBD1 identical over 7 bases. The V and J ends lost 2 bases and 4 bases, in that order; junction bases with no gene match: 4. The germline CDR1 and CDR2 sequences are SGHTA and FQGNSA. CDR3 length: 14 residues. CDR3 protein: CASSLSGGGTEAFF. The CDR3 DNA reads as TGTGCCAGCAGCTTATCAGGGGGAGGCACTGAAGCTTTCTTT.

Only one count was recorded for this clone. J is TRBJ1-1 and V is TRBV18, with a weak D call TRBD1 (5 bases). The V end was cut by 2 bases, the J end by 4 bases, with 14 bases between. There are 15 residues in the CDR3. Germline V lookup: CDR1 KGHSH, CDR2 LQKENI. CDR3 DNA sequence: TGTGCCAGCTCACCAAATTCGGGGGAGGGCACTGAAGCTTTCTTT. Protein sequence: CASSPNSGEGTEAFF.

This sequence joins TRBV18 and TRBJ1-2, with no clear D. The V gene lost 3 bases and the J gene lost 8 bases, with 7 bases spanning the gap. From germline, CDR1 is KGHSH and CDR2 LQKENI. The CDR3 is made up of 11 amino acids. CDR3 loop: CASSPGPGYTF. CDR3 sequence (DNA): TGTGCCAGCTCACCGGGTCCCGGCTACACCTTC.

The chain combines TRBV18 with TRBJ2-1; D is undetermined. In germline, CDR1 is KGHSH, CDR2 LQKENI. Trimming pared 2 bases from V and 7 bases from J, leaving 12 bases between. The CDR3 sequence is 14 residues long. The CDR3 is CASSPSRAGNEQFF. The CDR3 nucleotides read TGTGCCAGCTCACCATCAAGGGCAGGAAATGAGCAGTTCTTC.

The chain combines TRBV2 with TRBJ2-1, with TRBD2 as a possible D gene (5 bases). The length of the CDR3 is 16 residues. Looked up from germline, CDR1 is SNHLY and CDR2 is FYNNEI. V was clipped by 5 bases and J by 5 bases, with 19 bases between them. The CDR3 DNA reads TGTGCCAGCAGTCCGTTAGTGGGAGCGATACACAATGAGCAGTTCTTC. Translated: CASSPLVGAIHNEQFF.

On this clone: The same CDR3 can be traced to other DNA sequences in this sample. V and J are TRBV2 and TRBJ1-3, with TRBD1 matching 8 bases. The trim removed 6 bases at V and 0 bases at J, leaving 4 bases unmatched. This CDR3 region has 15 residues. The germline V gene encodes CDR1 SNHLY and CDR2 FYNNEI. The CDR3 protein is CASRRQGSSGNTIYF. The CDR3 DNA is TGTGCCAGCAGACGACAGGGGTCCTCTGGAAACACCATATATTTT.